Listed here are 20 T cell receptor beta chains from one sample, sequenced in a study of CD8+CD57+ T cells in acquired aplastic anemia. It was patients with CD8+CD57+ cell expansion by flow cytometry who were chosen for sequencing. Genomic DNA was employed as the template in profiling TCR beta VDJ and CDR3. One entry per CDR3 protein results from TCRdb running MiXCR on the reads. The table records about 180,000 distinct CDR3 sequences, roughly 65% of them present only once. Sequenced sample: sorted CD4+, CD8+, or CD8+CD57+ T cells (not recorded which) from PBMCs. These receptors came from a human donor with aplastic anemia.

The chain couples TRBV9 to TRBJ2-1; D might be TRBD2 (6 bases). Germline lookup yields CDR1 SGDLS and CDR2 YYNGEE. The CDR3 runs to 15 residues. Trimming took 4 bases from V and 1 from J, leaving 12 bases between them. The CDR3 sequence is CASSPGGKSYNEQFF. As DNA, the CDR3 is TGTGCCAGCAGCCCCGGAGGGAAATCCTACAATGAGCAGTTCTTC.

This clonotype appeared many times. The chain joins TRBV5-1 to TRBJ1-1, with D uncertain. Between the trimmed V and J ends, which lost 1 base and 8 bases, there was a span of 15 bases. The germline V gene encodes CDR1 SGHRS and CDR2 YFSETQ. CDR3 length: 14 residues. CDR3 coding DNA: TGCGCCAGCAGCTTGCAGAGGGTTTACCCCGAAGCTTTCTTT. It is translated as CASSLQRVYPEAFF.

CDR3 protein: CASSLWRFTDTQYF. The CDR3 DNA reads as TGTGCCAGCAGCTTATGGCGGTTTACAGATACGCAGTATTTT. The J gene is TRBJ2-3, the V gene TRBV7-2, with D unresolved. Germline lookup yields CDR1 SGHTA and CDR2 FQGNSA. Trimming removed 2 bases at V and 3 bases at J, with 9 bases between. The CDR3 has 14 amino acids.

This clonotype was observed a handful of times. V gene TRBV2 combines with J gene TRBJ1-1; D ambiguous. The CDR3 is made up of 13 amino acids. V lost 2 bases and J lost 4, with 8 bases in between. Germline lookup yields CDR1 SNHLY and CDR2 FYNNEI. The CDR3 region has the DNA TGTGCCAGCAGTGAAATACAATCCACTGAAGCTTTCTTT. Encoded protein: CASSEIQSTEAFF.

This clonotype occurred once. This chain joins TRBV11-2 and TRBJ2-7; D not resolved. V dropped 5 bases and J dropped 6 bases, with 14 bases sitting between them. This CDR3 has 13 amino acids. Germline loops: CDR1 SGHAT, CDR2 FQNNGV. CDR3 residues: CASSPAPRVEQYF. CDR3 nucleotide sequence: TGTGCCAGCAGCCCAGCTCCTAGGGTCGAGCAGTACTTC.

The genes are TRBV11-3 and TRBJ2-7, with unresolved D. Trimming stripped 5 bases from V and 3 bases from J, with 14 bases between. CDR3 length: 14 residues. Germline values: CDR1 SGHNT, CDR2 YENEEA. In nucleotides, the CDR3 is TGTGCCAGCAGCGGGCACTCGGTCGACTACGAGCAGTACTTC. Translation: CASSGHSVDYEQYF.

This clonotype was counted once. V gene TRBV20-1 combines with J gene TRBJ1-1, with D perhaps matching TRBD1 (6 bases). Trimming cost V 0 bases and J 7 bases, with 15 bases left between them. Germline lookup yields CDR1 DFQATT and CDR2 SNEGSKA (reference sequence). There are 14 residues in the CDR3. The CDR3 loop is CSARDWRGASEAFF. The CDR3 DNA is TGCAGTGCTAGAGATTGGCGGGGGGCGAGTGAAGCTTTCTTT.

This clonotype was seen ten or more times. The rearrangement links TRBV7-2 to TRBJ1-4; perhaps TRBD1 as D (6 bases). This CDR3 has 18 amino acids. The ends were cut back, 1 base at V and 1 base at J, with 16 bases in the middle. Germline V gene data show CDR1 as SGHTA and CDR2 as FQGNSA. The CDR3 loop reads CASSLVSRQGLTNEKLFF. The CDR3 nucleotides are TGTGCCAGCAGCTTAGTATCTCGGCAGGGGTTAACTAATGAAAAACTGTTTTTT.

The V gene is TRBV7-8, the J gene TRBJ2-1, with no clear D. Trimming removed 2 bases at V and 8 bases at J, with 7 bases between. CDR1 is SGHVS, CDR2 FQNEAQ, per germline. The CDR3 covers 12 residues. CDR3 sequence: CASSLFLHEQFF. DNA of the CDR3: TGTGCCAGCAGCTTATTCCTCCATGAGCAGTTCTTC.

This clonotype was found once. CDR3 amino acids: CASSEPYTYEQYF. Here the CDR3 DNA reads TGTGCCAGCAGCGAACCTTATACCTACGAGCAGTACTTC. This chain connects TRBV2 to TRBJ2-7; D is unclear. The ends were cut back, 6 bases at V and 2 bases at J, with 11 bases in the middle. The CDR3 is 13 residues long. Germline CDR1 is SNHLY and CDR2 is FYNNEI.

This clonotype showed up many times. V is TRBV11-2 and J is TRBJ2-7; D remains ambiguous. V gave up 4 bases and J gave up 7 bases, with 14 bases separating them. Germline CDR1 and CDR2: SGHAT and FQNNGV. This CDR3 is built from 13 residues. The CDR3 protein is CASSWAEKWEQYF. CDR3 in DNA: TGTGCCAGCAGCTGGGCGGAGAAGTGGGAGCAGTACTTC.

The rearrangement joins TRBV2 to TRBJ1-5, with 11 bases that match TRBD1. The V and J ends lost 4 bases and 4 bases, in that order; junction bases with no gene match: 6. Per germline, CDR1 SNHLY and CDR2 FYNNEI. The CDR3 consists of 16 residues. DNA of the CDR3: TGTGCCAGCAGTGGTTGGACAGGGGGCGCGAATCAGCCCCAGCATTTT. Protein: CASSGWTGGANQPQHF.

This sequence joins TRBV7-9 and TRBJ2-7, with D uncertain. From germline, CDR1 is SEHNR and CDR2 FQNEAQ (reference sequence). V lost 5 bases and J lost 3, with 11 bases in between. This CDR3 region has 13 residues. The CDR3, as DNA: TGTGCCAGCAGCCAACAGATCCACTACGAGCAGTACTTC. Translated: CASSQQIHYEQYF.

This clonotype was found a few times. This may stem from a read error, because a much larger clone lies one nucleotide away. This rearrangement joins TRBV12-3 or TRBV12-4 to TRBJ1-2; 8 nucleotides match TRBD1. The CDR3 is 16 residues long. CDR3: CASLRDRSGVNYGYTF. The CDR3 nucleotides are TGTGCTAGCCTCCGGGACAGGAGTGGGGTGAACTATGGCTACACCTTC.

This clonotype was seen repeatedly, ten times or more. A read error may produce the germline difference seen at one junction end. J is TRBJ2-7 and V is TRBV7-6, with 9 nucleotides matching TRBD2. CDR1 and CDR2 (germline): SGHVS, FNYEAQ. The CDR3 spans 15 residues. Written as DNA, the CDR3 is TGTGCCAGCAGCCCCGCGGGAGGGTCGACCTACGAGCAGTGCTTC. Translation: CASSPAGGSTYEQCF.

The chain links TRBV7-2 to TRBJ2-7; 10 bases are a match to TRBD2. Germline V gene lookup returns CDR1 SGHTA and CDR2 FQGNSA. This CDR3 has 15 amino acids. J lost 2 bases, V lost 6 bases, and 7 bases had no gene match. The CDR3 nucleotides are TGTGCCAGCAGTTACGATACTAGCGGGACCTACGAGCAGTACTTC. Translated, it gives CASSYDTSGTYEQYF.

The chain carries TRBV5-1 and TRBJ1-6; 8 bases fit TRBD1. CDR1 and CDR2 from the germline V gene are SGHRS and YFSETQ. The V and J ends lost 0 bases and 7 bases, in that order; junction bases with no gene match: 6. The length of the CDR3 is 16 residues. Here the CDR3 DNA reads TGCGCCAGCAGCTTGGGACAGGGGACCGAGAATTCACCCCTCCACTTT. As protein: CASSLGQGTENSPLHF.

A note on this clonotype: The junction shows a germline mismatch at one end, possibly a read error. The V and J genes are TRBV7-9 and TRBJ2-5; D gene ambiguous. This CDR3 has 15 amino acids. CDR1 and CDR2 (germline): SEHNR, FQNEAQ (reference sequence). The CDR3 is CASSQERQRSETQYF. Here the CDR3 DNA reads TGCGCCAGCAGCCAAGAGAGGCAGCGTTCGGAGACCCAGTACTTC.

This clonotype has only one observation. The gene calls are TRBV19 and TRBJ1-2, with D possibly TRBD1 on 5 matching bases. Trimming removed 6 bases from V and 4 bases from J, with 15 bases in between. The CDR3 extends over 14 amino acids. Germline V CDR1 and CDR2: LNHDA, SQIVND (reference sequence). CDR3 sequence (DNA): TGTGCCAGTAGGTCGGGACCGCATACCTATGGCTACACCTTC. Encoded protein: CASRSGPHTYGYTF.

This clonotype appeared a few times. Given a much more abundant clone one base away, this may be a read error. The genes are TRBV5-1 and TRBJ1-2; maybe TRBD1 (6 bases). Germline V CDR1 and CDR2: SGHRS, YFSETQ. The CDR3 sequence is 15 residues long. The V end lost 6 bases, the J end lost 4 bases, and 19 bases lay between the germline ends. CDR3: CASKGEGRGAYGYTF. Here the CDR3 DNA reads TGCGCCAGCAAGGGTGAGGGACGGGGGGCCTATGGCTACACCTTC.